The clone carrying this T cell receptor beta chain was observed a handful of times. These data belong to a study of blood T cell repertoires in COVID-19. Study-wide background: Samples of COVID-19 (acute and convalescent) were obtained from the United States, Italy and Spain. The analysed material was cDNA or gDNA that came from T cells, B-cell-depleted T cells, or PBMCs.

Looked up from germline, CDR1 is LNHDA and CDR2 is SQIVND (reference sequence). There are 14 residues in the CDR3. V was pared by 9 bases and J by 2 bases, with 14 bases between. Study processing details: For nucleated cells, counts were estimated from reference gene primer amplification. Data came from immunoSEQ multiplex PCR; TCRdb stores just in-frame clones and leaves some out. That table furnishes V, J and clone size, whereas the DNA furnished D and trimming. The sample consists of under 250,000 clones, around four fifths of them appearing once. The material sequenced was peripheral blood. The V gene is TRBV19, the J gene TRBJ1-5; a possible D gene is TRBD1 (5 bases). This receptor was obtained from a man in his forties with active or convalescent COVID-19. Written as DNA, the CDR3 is TGTGCCAGCGCTCAGGGTTCGGGCAATCAGCCCCAGCATTTT. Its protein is CASAQGSGNQPQHF.